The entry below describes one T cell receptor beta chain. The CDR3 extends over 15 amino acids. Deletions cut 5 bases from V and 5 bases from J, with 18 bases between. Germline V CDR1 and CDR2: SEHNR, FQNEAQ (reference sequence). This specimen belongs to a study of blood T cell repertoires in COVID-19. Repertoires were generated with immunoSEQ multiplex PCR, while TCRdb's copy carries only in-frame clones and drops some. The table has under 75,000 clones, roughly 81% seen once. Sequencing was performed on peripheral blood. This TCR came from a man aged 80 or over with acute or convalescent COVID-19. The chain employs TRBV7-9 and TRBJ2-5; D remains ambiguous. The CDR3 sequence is CASSAFGVDGETQYF. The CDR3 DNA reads TGTGCCAGCAGCGCTTTCGGAGTAGACGGGGAGACCCAGTACTTC.